This passage covers 27 T cell receptor beta chains from one sample sequenced in a study of blood T cells in healthy people across ages. A J-beta primer mix and a sample-barcoded 5' primer were used in a second PCR of about 7 to 12 cycles. Each CDR3 protein is one row after TCRdb ran MiXCR on the 5' RACE reads. The sample lists about a million distinct CDR3 sequences, roughly 48% occurring once. Sequencing was carried out using blood. The receptors stem from a man between 25 and 39 years old in good health.

This clonotype was recorded once. The chain combines TRBV20-1 with TRBJ2-4; 9 bases match TRBD2. Trimming took 4 bases from V and 7 from J; bases not matched to a gene: 11. CDR3 length equals 15 residues. CDR1 and CDR2 (germline): DFQATT, SNEGSKA (reference sequence). The CDR3 loop reads CSAIPGLAPLNIQYF. The CDR3 bases are TGCAGTGCTATTCCGGGACTAGCCCCTCTGAACATTCAGTACTTC.

The rearrangement uses TRBV21-1 and TRBJ1-5; no DNA check was done on the table's D call, TRBD1. TRBV21-1 corresponds to a pseudogene. This CDR3 comprises 16 residues. The CDR3 reads CASSKVGGFSNQPQHF. In nucleotides, the CDR3 is TGTGCCAGCAGCAAAGTCGGGGGATTTAGCAATCAGCCCCAGCATTTT.

V gene TRBV20-1 combines with J gene TRBJ2-7, with D possibly being TRBD1 (7 bases). This CDR3 comprises 13 residues. CDR1 is DFQATT, CDR2 SNEGSKA, per germline (reference sequence). V lost 6 bases, J lost 2 bases, and 14 bases lay in between. The CDR3 reads CSAGQASAYEQYF. The CDR3 DNA is TGCAGTGCCGGACAGGCTAGCGCCTACGAGCAGTACTTC.

CDR3 region: CASSPGTGGVWAGELFF. The CDR3, as DNA: TGTGCCAGCAGTCCCGGGACAGGGGGCGTCTGGGCCGGGGAGCTGTTTTTT. The rearrangement links TRBV6-2 or TRBV6-3 to TRBJ2-2; TRBD1 aligns across 12 bases. After removal of 5 bases from V and 6 bases from J, the junction contained 10 bases not matched to a gene. The CDR3 consists of 17 residues. The V gene's germline CDR1 is MNHEY and CDR2 SVGEGT.

The chain uses TRBV27 and TRBJ2-7, with D maybe TRBD1 (5 bases). The CDR3 covers 15 residues. The germline CDR1 and CDR2 sequences are MNHEY and SMNVEV (reference sequence). Trimming removed 11 bases from V and 9 bases from J, with 29 bases in between. In DNA, the CDR3 is TGTGCCCCAGCAGGGCCCCGACACCGTATGTCGGGGCAGTACTTC. Amino acids: CAPAGPRHRMSGQYF.

V and J are TRBV14 and TRBJ2-1, with 8 bases aligning to TRBD1. The germline gives CDR1 SGHDN, CDR2 FVKESK. The CDR3 is made up of 15 amino acids. With 2 bases clipped from V and 7 bases from J, the junction kept 7 bases outside the gene matches. The chain's CDR3 is CASSQWQGAGNEQFF. The CDR3 nucleotides read TGTGCCAGCAGCCAATGGCAGGGGGCTGGGAATGAGCAGTTCTTC.

V and J are TRBV9 and TRBJ2-3; possibly TRBD1 for D (6 bases). The CDR3 covers 18 residues. Germline values: CDR1 SGDLS, CDR2 YYNGEE. Deletions cut 3 bases from V and 1 base from J, with 21 bases between. The CDR3 sequence: CASSAGGGQSPGTDTQYF. The CDR3 bases are TGTGCCAGCAGCGCCGGTGGGGGCCAATCACCCGGCACAGATACGCAGTATTTT.

Only a few counts were recorded for this clonotype. The rearrangement uses TRBV5-1 and TRBJ2-3; D is ambiguous. Trimming left V 0 bases short and J 1 base short, with 9 bases between. The CDR3 loop spans 15 amino acids. Germline V lookup: CDR1 SGHRS, CDR2 YFSETQ. For the CDR3, the DNA is TGCGCCAGCAGCTTGGTGGCAGCAGGCACAGATACGCAGTATTTT. This gives the protein CASSLVAAGTDTQYF.

V usage is TRBV7-3 and J usage is TRBJ2-1; TRBD2 matches 7 bases. V dropped 2 bases and J dropped 5; count of bases not matched to a gene: 9. The CDR3 consists of 16 residues. Germline CDR1 is SGHTA and CDR2 is FQGTGA. For the CDR3, the DNA is TGTGCCAGCAGCTTATTAGGCGGGAGCGCCCACAATGAGCAGTTCTTC. Translation: CASSLLGGSAHNEQFF.

This clonotype came up once. The V gene is TRBV25-1, the J gene TRBJ1-1; the D gene is possibly TRBD1 (5 bases). From germline, CDR1 is MGHDK and CDR2 SYGVNS. The CDR3 spans 11 residues. V lost 8 bases and J 8 bases, leaving 12 bases between the germline ends. The CDR3 loop is CASYRGTEAFF. The CDR3 nucleotides are TGTGCCAGCTACCGGGGCACCGAAGCTTTCTTT.

On this clonotype itself: This may be a read error: a much more frequent sequence differs by one nucleotide. The genes are TRBV7-3 and TRBJ2-7, with 9 bases that match TRBD1. The CDR3 has 12 residues. With 6 bases clipped from V and 7 bases from J, the junction kept 4 bases outside the gene matches. CDR1 and CDR2 (germline): SGHTA, FQGTGA. This CDR3 reads CASSRDREEQYF. The CDR3 DNA reads TGTGCCAGCAGTCGGGACAGGGAAGAGCAGTACTTC.

The CDR3 sequence: CASSFLGQAYNEQFF. Here the CDR3 DNA reads TGCGCCAGCAGCTTTTTGGGACAGGCCTACAATGAGCAGTTCTTC. The chain has TRBV5-1 and TRBJ2-1; 8 bases fit TRBD1. Germline lookup yields CDR1 SGHRS and CDR2 YFSETQ. This CDR3 has 15 residues. J gave up 2 bases and V 2 bases, and 3 bases lay outside the gene matches.

This clonotype was detected a few times. The V gene is TRBV6-5, the J gene TRBJ1-2, with unresolved D. This CDR3 contains 13 residues. Germline assignment: CDR1 MNHEY and CDR2 SVGAGI. Trimming shortened V by 6 bases and J by 4 bases, and 12 bases separated the two germline ends. This CDR3 reads CASSSGRTYGYTF. CDR3 sequence (DNA): TGTGCCAGCAGCTCTGGACGGACCTATGGCTACACCTTC.

This clonotype was counted at least ten times. V gene TRBV2 combines with J gene TRBJ2-1; D might be TRBD1 (5 bases). The CDR3 runs 12 residues. V was pared by 6 bases and J by 3 bases, with 6 bases between. Germline values: CDR1 SNHLY, CDR2 FYNNEI. CDR3 amino acids: CASRDNYNEQFF. The CDR3 coding sequence is TGTGCCAGCAGGGACAACTACAATGAGCAGTTCTTC.

The J gene is TRBJ2-3, the V gene TRBV25-1; a weak D match, TRBD1 (5 bases). CDR3 length: 15 amino acids. Germline CDR1 and CDR2: MGHDK and SYGVNS. Trimming took off 6 bases at V and 2 bases at J, with 15 bases between the two ends. CDR3 amino acids: CASRGLPGNTDTQYF. The CDR3 region has the DNA TGTGCCAGCAGGGGGTTGCCAGGGAACACAGATACGCAGTATTTT.

V and J are TRBV6-6 and TRBJ2-7; D might be TRBD1 or TRBD2, each matching 7 bases. Germline V gene lookup returns CDR1 MNHNY and CDR2 SVGAGI (reference sequence). V lost 4 bases, J lost 6 bases, and 19 bases lay in between. The CDR3 is 15 amino acids. In DNA, the CDR3 is TGTGCCAGCAGTTCCGTTCAGGGGGGGTCCGGCGAGCAGTACTTC. This sequence encodes CASSSVQGGSGEQYF.

This clonotype was seen a handful of times. V usage is TRBV7-9 and J usage is TRBJ2-7, with D perhaps being TRBD1 or TRBD2 (5 bases each). The V end lost 5 bases, the J end lost 1 base, and 12 bases lay between the germline ends. Germline CDR1 SEHNR, CDR2 FQNEAQ (reference sequence). The CDR3 contains 14 residues. CDR3: CASSPWDGSYEQYF. CDR3 nucleotide sequence: TGTGCCAGCAGCCCATGGGACGGGTCCTACGAGCAGTACTTC.

Concerning this clonotype: At one boundary the junction diverges from the germline segment, which might be a read error. The rearrangement uses TRBV13 and TRBJ2-1; 13 bases fit TRBD2. The CDR3 spans 16 residues. CDR1 is PRHDT, CDR2 FYEKMQ, per germline (reference sequence). CDR3 sequence reads: CAGSPERTSGGNEQFF. The CDR3 bases are TGTGCCGGCAGCCCTGAGAGGACTAGCGGGGGCAATGAGCAGTTCTTC.

This chain joins TRBV6-4 and TRBJ2-1; 9 bases line up with TRBD2. V lost 2 bases, J lost 3 bases, and 2 bases stayed unmatched. The germline CDR1 and CDR2 sequences are MRHNA and SNTAGT. The CDR3 has 15 residues. The CDR3 loop is CASSDGRGGYNEQFF. The CDR3 bases are TGTGCCAGCAGTGACGGGCGGGGGGGCTACAATGAGCAGTTCTTC.

This clonotype was found a few times. The V gene is TRBV6-2 or TRBV6-3, the J gene TRBJ1-5; D perhaps matches TRBD1 (5 bases). V lost 6 bases and J lost 2, with 14 bases in between. The CDR3 has 15 residues. In germline, CDR1 is MNHEY, CDR2 SVGEGT. The CDR3 DNA is TGTGCCAGCAGGTCCATAGGGGACGGCAATCAGCCCCAGCATTTT. This gives the protein CASRSIGDGNQPQHF.

The chain links TRBV5-1 to TRBJ2-1, with D possibly matching TRBD2 (6 bases). Per germline, CDR1 SGHRS and CDR2 YFSETQ. This CDR3 has 15 residues. V lost 4 bases, J lost 4 bases, and 15 bases lay in between. The CDR3 DNA is TGCGCCAGCAGCCAAACTGGAGGGGATTACAATGAGCAGTTCTTC. Amino acid sequence: CASSQTGGDYNEQFF.

V and J are TRBV29-1 and TRBJ1-2; 10 bases fit TRBD1. After removal of 8 bases from V and 5 bases from J, the junction contained 8 bases not matched to a gene. The germline V gene encodes CDR1 SQVTM and CDR2 ANQGSEA. The length of the CDR3 is 13 residues. CDR3 coding DNA: TGCAGCACTACCCGACAGGGGGCGTATGGCTACACCTTC. It codes for CSTTRQGAYGYTF.

V gene TRBV4-3 combines with J gene TRBJ2-3; 8 bases fit TRBD2. Per germline, CDR1 LGHNA and CDR2 YSLEER. The CDR3 sequence is 15 residues long. V lost 2 bases, J lost 4 bases, and 5 bases stayed unmatched. CDR3 loop: CASSQRSGGPDTQYF. The CDR3 DNA reads as TGCGCCAGCAGCCAACGGAGCGGGGGCCCAGATACGCAGTATTTT.

The chain couples TRBV14 to TRBJ2-7; 12 nucleotides line up with TRBD2. CDR1 and CDR2 (germline): SGHDN, FVKESK. The CDR3 length is 16 residues. The V segment lost 0 bases and the J segment 6 bases; nucleotides outside the gene matches: 6. CDR3 DNA: TGTGCCAGCAGCCAAGATCCTCCGGGACTAGCGGGCGAGCAGTACTTC. Translated, it gives CASSQDPPGLAGEQYF.

The chain joins TRBV12-3 or TRBV12-4 to TRBJ2-5; 12 bases fit TRBD2. The J call may be wrong; the DNA end is better matched by TRBJ2-7. The CDR3 contains 16 residues. CDR3 DNA: TGTGCCAGCAGTTCCCTAGCGGGGGGGCCATATGACGAGCAGTACTTC. Its translation: CASSSLAGGPYDEQYF.

This clonotype was seen more than once but under ten times. V is TRBV7-2 and J is TRBJ2-7, with 11 bases identical to TRBD2. Germline trimming cut 5 bases from V and 2 bases from J; bases unmatched to any gene: 8. CDR1 is SGHTA, CDR2 FQGNSA, per germline. CDR3 length equals 16 residues. The CDR3 nucleotides are TGTGCCAGCAGCCCCCGTACTAGCGGGGGCGCCTACGAGCAGTACTTC. Translation gives CASSPRTSGGAYEQYF.

This clonotype turned up a few times. The rearrangement joins TRBV6-5 to TRBJ1-4; D may be TRBD1 (5 bases). This CDR3 comprises 15 residues. Between the trimmed V and J ends, which lost 0 bases and 8 bases, there was a span of 13 bases. Germline CDR1 is MNHEY and CDR2 is SVGAGI. The CDR3 DNA is TGTGCCAGCAGTTACTCTGACAGAGGCCTGGAAAAACTGTTTTTT. It specifies CASSYSDRGLEKLFF.